This is a list of T cell receptor beta chains from one sample in a study of siplizumab effects on memory and regulatory T cells. Clones were read by immunoSEQ multiplex PCR, and TCRdb kept only the in-frame ones, dropping some. The sample lists some 100,000 clones, 85% to 95% occurring once. The material sequenced was Tregs sorted from blood. The source of these receptors is a human donor in good health. CDR3s include the opening cysteine and the closing phenylalanine or tryptophan. Each record gives: V gene, J gene, D gene, clone size, CDR3 DNA, CDR3 protein. The D gene is left open where the match is weak. Size is stated for part of the rows, as once, few or many counts, or as a class when the clone is expanded.

v_gene: TRBV5-1
j_gene: TRBJ2-1
d_gene: -
abundance: -
CDR3nt: TGCGCCAGCAGCACGCTACGGGATGAGCAGTTCTTC
CDR3aa: CASSTLRDEQFF

v_gene: TRBV6-1
j_gene: TRBJ2-1
d_gene: TRBD2
abundance: -
CDR3nt: TGTGCCAGCTCTCTAGCGGGAGACTTTTACAATGAGCAGTTCTTC
CDR3aa: CASSLAGDFYNEQFF

v_gene: TRBV30
j_gene: TRBJ1-2
d_gene: -
abundance: -
CDR3nt: TGTGCCTGGAACGTAGTCACACATGGCTACACCTTC
CDR3aa: CAWNVVTHGYTF

v_gene: TRBV5-4
j_gene: TRBJ2-2
d_gene: -
abundance: once
CDR3nt: TGTGCCAGCACCCCTGGGCACAGGACGAACACCGGGGAGCTGTTTTTT
CDR3aa: CASTPGHRTNTGELFF

v_gene: TRBV4-1
j_gene: TRBJ2-1
d_gene: TRBD2
abundance: -
CDR3nt: TGCGCCAGCAGCCCCGGGACTAGCGGGATACGTATGGACAGTGAGCAGTTCTTC
CDR3aa: CASSPGTSGIRMDSEQFF

v_gene: TRBV6-5
j_gene: TRBJ1-2
d_gene: -
abundance: -
CDR3nt: TGTGCCAGCAGTTACTCGGTTGTGGGGTCCTATGGCTACACCTTC
CDR3aa: CASSYSVVGSYGYTF

v_gene: TRBV7-2
j_gene: TRBJ2-7
d_gene: TRBD2
abundance: -
CDR3nt: TGTGCCAGCAGCTCCACTAGCGGGGCCTACGAGCAGTACTTC
CDR3aa: CASSSTSGAYEQYF

v_gene: TRBV27
j_gene: TRBJ2-2
d_gene: -
abundance: -
CDR3nt: TGTGCCAGCAGCCGGCCAACCGGGGAGCTGTTTTTT
CDR3aa: CASSRPTGELFF

v_gene: TRBV28
j_gene: TRBJ2-7
d_gene: -
abundance: few
CDR3nt: TGTGCCAGCAGTTTAAAGGCCCCCTACGAGCAGTACTTC
CDR3aa: CASSLKAPYEQYF

v_gene: TRBV5-1
j_gene: TRBJ2-7
d_gene: -
abundance: -
CDR3nt: TGCGCCAGCAGCTTGTATCGGAGTTTAGTCTACGAGCAGTACTTC
CDR3aa: CASSLYRSLVYEQYF

v_gene: TRBV11-2
j_gene: TRBJ2-1
d_gene: TRBD2
abundance: -
CDR3nt: TGTGCCAGCAGCTTTAGCGGGAGGTACAATGAGCAGTTCTTC
CDR3aa: CASSFSGRYNEQFF

v_gene: TRBV2
j_gene: TRBJ2-7
d_gene: TRBD1
abundance: -
CDR3nt: TGTGCCAGCAGGACAGGGCTGTTGTCCGAGCAGTACTTC
CDR3aa: CASRTGLLSEQYF

v_gene: TRBV6-4
j_gene: TRBJ2-6
d_gene: -
abundance: -
CDR3nt: TGTGCCAGCAGTGACTGGAGGAGCTCTGGGGCCAACGTCCTGACTTTC
CDR3aa: CASSDWRSSGANVLTF

v_gene: TRBV6-1
j_gene: TRBJ1-3
d_gene: -
abundance: -
CDR3nt: TGTGCCAGCAGTGAACAGGGTAACCCCCCCCAGAATTTT
CDR3aa: CASSEQGNPPQNF

v_gene: TRBV5-4
j_gene: TRBJ2-1
d_gene: -
abundance: -
CDR3nt: TGTGCCAGCAGCTTGGTGCCAGATAGTGGTGAGCAGTTCTTC
CDR3aa: CASSLVPDSGEQFF

v_gene: TRBV19
j_gene: TRBJ1-4
d_gene: -
abundance: -
CDR3nt: TGTGCCAGTAGCACCCAGGTGGGCCCGCTCATGAAGGAACTGTTTTTT
CDR3aa: CASSTQVGPLMKELFF

v_gene: TRBV2
j_gene: TRBJ2-2
d_gene: TRBD2
abundance: once
CDR3nt: TGTGCCAGCATCACTAGCGGGAGTTACGGGGAGCTGTTTTTT
CDR3aa: CASITSGSYGELFF

v_gene: TRBV10-3
j_gene: TRBJ1-4
d_gene: TRBD1
abundance: -
CDR3nt: TGTGCCATCGGAACAGGGGACGGAGGAAAACTGTTTTTT
CDR3aa: CAIGTGDGGKLFF

v_gene: TRBV27
j_gene: TRBJ2-7
d_gene: -
abundance: -
CDR3nt: TGTGCCAGCAGTTTAAGGACGGCGTACGAGCAGTACTTC
CDR3aa: CASSLRTAYEQYF

v_gene: TRBV19
j_gene: TRBJ2-6
d_gene: -
abundance: -
CDR3nt: TGTGCCAGTAGTATGCGGGACTCTGGGGCCAACGTCCTGACTTTC
CDR3aa: CASSMRDSGANVLTF

v_gene: TRBV19
j_gene: TRBJ2-2
d_gene: -
abundance: -
CDR3nt: TGTGCCAGTAAAAAAAGGGACCGATACACCGGGGAGCTGTTTTTT
CDR3aa: CASKKRDRYTGELFF

v_gene: TRBV11-3
j_gene: TRBJ2-1
d_gene: -
abundance: -
CDR3nt: TGTGCCAGCAGCTTGGAGGGGATCGAGGGGAATGAGCAGTTCTTC
CDR3aa: CASSLEGIEGNEQFF

v_gene: TRBV10-2
j_gene: TRBJ2-7
d_gene: -
abundance: -
CDR3nt: TGCGCCACCCGACAGGGAGGCTACGAGCAGTACTTC
CDR3aa: CATRQGGYEQYF

v_gene: TRBV28
j_gene: TRBJ2-7
d_gene: TRBD2
abundance: -
CDR3nt: TGTGCCAGCAGTTCTGGGCTAGCGGAAAGAAGGGACGAGCAGTACTTC
CDR3aa: CASSSGLAERRDEQYF

v_gene: TRBV28
j_gene: TRBJ2-4
d_gene: TRBD2
abundance: -
CDR3nt: TGTGCCAGCAGAAAGGTTCTCGGGGAGGGCCTAGCCAAAAACATTCAGTACTTC
CDR3aa: CASRKVLGEGLAKNIQYF

v_gene: TRBV27
j_gene: TRBJ2-7
d_gene: TRBD2
abundance: -
CDR3nt: TGTGCCAGCAGTTTATTCACCGGGACTAGCGGGAGAATCTACGAGCAGTACTTC
CDR3aa: CASSLFTGTSGRIYEQYF

v_gene: TRBV11-3
j_gene: TRBJ2-3
d_gene: -
abundance: -
CDR3nt: TGTGCCAGCAGCTTAGGCGGCGAGGATACGCAGTATTTT
CDR3aa: CASSLGGEDTQYF

v_gene: TRBV6-4
j_gene: TRBJ2-1
d_gene: TRBD2
abundance: -
CDR3nt: TGTGCCAGCAGTGAGTCGCCGGGGACTAGCGGTGACAATGAGCAGTTCTTC
CDR3aa: CASSESPGTSGDNEQFF

v_gene: TRBV7-9
j_gene: TRBJ1-5
d_gene: TRBD1
abundance: -
CDR3nt: TGTGCCAGCAGCTTCGGAGGGGGCATAGATCAGCGACCCCAGCATTTT
CDR3aa: CASSFGGGIDQRPQHF